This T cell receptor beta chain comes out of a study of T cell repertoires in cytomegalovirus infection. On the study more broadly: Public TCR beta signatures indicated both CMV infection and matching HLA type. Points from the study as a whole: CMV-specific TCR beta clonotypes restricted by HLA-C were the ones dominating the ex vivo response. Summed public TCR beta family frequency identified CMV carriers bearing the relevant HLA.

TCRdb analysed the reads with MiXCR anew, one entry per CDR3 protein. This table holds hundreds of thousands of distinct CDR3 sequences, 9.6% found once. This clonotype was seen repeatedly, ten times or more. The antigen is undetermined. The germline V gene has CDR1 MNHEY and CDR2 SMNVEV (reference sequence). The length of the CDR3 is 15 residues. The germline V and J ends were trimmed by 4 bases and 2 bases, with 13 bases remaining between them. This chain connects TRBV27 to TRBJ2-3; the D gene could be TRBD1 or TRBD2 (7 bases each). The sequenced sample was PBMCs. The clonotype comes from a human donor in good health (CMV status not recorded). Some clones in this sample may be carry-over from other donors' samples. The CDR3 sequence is CASSSGGAITDTQYF. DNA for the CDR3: TGTGCCAGCAGTTCAGGGGGGGCTATCACAGATACGCAGTATTTT.